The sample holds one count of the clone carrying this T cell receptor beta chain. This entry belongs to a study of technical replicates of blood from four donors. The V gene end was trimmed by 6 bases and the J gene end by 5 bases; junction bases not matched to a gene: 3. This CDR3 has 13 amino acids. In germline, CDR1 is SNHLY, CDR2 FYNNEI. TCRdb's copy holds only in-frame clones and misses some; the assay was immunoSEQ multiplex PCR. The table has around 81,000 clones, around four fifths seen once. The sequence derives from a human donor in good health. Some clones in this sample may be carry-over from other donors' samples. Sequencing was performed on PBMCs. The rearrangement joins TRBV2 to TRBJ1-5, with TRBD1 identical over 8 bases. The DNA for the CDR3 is TGTGCCAGCAGAGTGACAGGGGATCAGCCCCAGCATTTT. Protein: CASRVTGDQPQHF.